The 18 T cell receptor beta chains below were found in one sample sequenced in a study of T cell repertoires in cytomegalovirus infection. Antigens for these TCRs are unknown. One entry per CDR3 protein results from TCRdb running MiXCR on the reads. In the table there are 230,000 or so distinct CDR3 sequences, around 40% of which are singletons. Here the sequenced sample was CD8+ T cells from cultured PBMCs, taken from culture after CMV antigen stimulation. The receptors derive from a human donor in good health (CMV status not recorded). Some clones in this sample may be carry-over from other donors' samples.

Written as DNA, the CDR3 is TGTGCCAGCAGTTCCCCAGAGGTGATGGGCGAGCAGTACTTC. Amino acid sequence: CASSSPEVMGEQYF. The chain links TRBV27 to TRBJ2-7; D is unresolved. CDR1 is MNHEY, CDR2 SMNVEV, per germline (reference sequence). This CDR3 contains 14 residues. Trimming removed 4 bases from V and 6 bases from J, with 16 bases in between.

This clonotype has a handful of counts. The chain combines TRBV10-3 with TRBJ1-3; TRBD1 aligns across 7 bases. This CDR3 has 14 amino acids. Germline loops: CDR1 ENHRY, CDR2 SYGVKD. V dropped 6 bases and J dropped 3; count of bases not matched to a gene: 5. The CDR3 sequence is CAISDRDNGNTIYF. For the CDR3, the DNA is TGTGCCATCAGCGACAGGGATAATGGAAACACCATATATTTT.

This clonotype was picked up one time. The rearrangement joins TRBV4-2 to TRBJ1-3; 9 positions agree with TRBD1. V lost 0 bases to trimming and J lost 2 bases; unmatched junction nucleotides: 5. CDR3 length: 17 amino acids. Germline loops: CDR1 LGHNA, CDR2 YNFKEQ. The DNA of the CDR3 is TGTGCCAGCAGCCAAGATATCGGGACAGGGACTGGAAACACCATATATTTT. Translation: CASSQDIGTGTGNTIYF.

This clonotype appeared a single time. In DNA form, the CDR3 reads TGTGCCAGCAGCCTATCTAAACACAGGGGAAGGGGCTTCATGAACACTGAAGCTTTCTTT. This encodes CASSLSKHRGRGFMNTEAFF. This chain connects TRBV7-9 to TRBJ1-1; 7 bases are shared with TRBD1. V shed 5 bases and J 0 bases; nucleotides not matched to a gene: 21. CDR3 size: 20 residues. From germline, CDR1 is SEHNR and CDR2 FQNEAQ (reference sequence).

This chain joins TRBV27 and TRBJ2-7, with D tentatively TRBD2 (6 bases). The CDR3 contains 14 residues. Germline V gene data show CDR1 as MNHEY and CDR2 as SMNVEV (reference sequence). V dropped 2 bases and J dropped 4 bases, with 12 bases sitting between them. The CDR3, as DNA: TGTGCCAGCAGTTTAATCGGGAGTATGTACGAGCAGTACTTC. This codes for CASSLIGSMYEQYF.

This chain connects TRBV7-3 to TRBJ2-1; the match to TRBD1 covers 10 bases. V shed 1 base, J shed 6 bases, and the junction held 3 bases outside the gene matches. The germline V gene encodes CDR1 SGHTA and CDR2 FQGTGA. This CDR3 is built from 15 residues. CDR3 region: CASSLIGQGVNEQFF. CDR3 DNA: TGTGCCAGCAGCTTAATCGGACAGGGGGTCAATGAGCAGTTCTTC.

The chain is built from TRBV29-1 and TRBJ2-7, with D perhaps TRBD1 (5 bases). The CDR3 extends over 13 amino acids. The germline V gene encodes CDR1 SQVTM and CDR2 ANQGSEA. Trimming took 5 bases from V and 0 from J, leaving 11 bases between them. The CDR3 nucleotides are TGCAGCGTTTTGACAGATGTCTCCTACGAGCAGTACTTC. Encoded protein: CSVLTDVSYEQYF.

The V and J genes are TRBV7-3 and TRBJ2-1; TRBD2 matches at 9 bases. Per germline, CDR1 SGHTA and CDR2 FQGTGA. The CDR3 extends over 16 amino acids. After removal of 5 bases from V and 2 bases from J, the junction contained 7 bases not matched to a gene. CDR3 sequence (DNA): TGTGCCAGCAGCCCGCCGGAGCGGGGGGCCTACAATGAGCAGTTCTTC. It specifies CASSPPERGAYNEQFF.

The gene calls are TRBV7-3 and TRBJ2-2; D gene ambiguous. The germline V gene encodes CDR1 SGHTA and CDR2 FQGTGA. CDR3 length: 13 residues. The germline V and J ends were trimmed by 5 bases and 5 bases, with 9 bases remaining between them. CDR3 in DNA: TGTGCCAGCAGCCCCTTTTCAACCGGGGAGCTGTTTTTT. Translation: CASSPFSTGELFF.

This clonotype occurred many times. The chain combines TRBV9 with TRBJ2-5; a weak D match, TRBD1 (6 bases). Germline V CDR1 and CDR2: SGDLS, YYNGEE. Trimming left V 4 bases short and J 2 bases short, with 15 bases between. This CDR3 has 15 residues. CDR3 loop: CASSSTQGWQETQYF. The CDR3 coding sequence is TGTGCCAGCAGCTCAACCCAGGGGTGGCAAGAGACCCAGTACTTC.

The CDR3 DNA is TGTGCCAGCAGTGATCCGGAGAGCGCAGATACGCAGTATTTT. This translates into CASSDPESADTQYF. V gene TRBV9 combines with J gene TRBJ2-3; D uncertain. With 5 bases removed from V and 4 bases from J, the gap between germline ends came to 14 bases. The V gene's germline CDR1 is SGDLS and CDR2 YYNGEE. CDR3 length: 14 residues. Variable domain in full (rest from reference TRBV9 and TRBJ2-3): DSGVTQTPKHLITATGQRVTLRCSPRSGDLSVYWYQQSLDQGLQFLIQYYNGEERAKGNILERFSAQQFPDLHSELNLSSLELGDSALYFCASSDPESADTQYFGPGTRLTVL.

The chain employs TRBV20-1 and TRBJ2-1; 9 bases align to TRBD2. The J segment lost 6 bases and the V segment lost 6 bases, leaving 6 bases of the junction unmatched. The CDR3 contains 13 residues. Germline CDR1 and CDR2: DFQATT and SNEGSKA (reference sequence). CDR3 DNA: TGCAGTGCGATGCTAGCGGGGTTCAATGAGCAGTTCTTC. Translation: CSAMLAGFNEQFF.

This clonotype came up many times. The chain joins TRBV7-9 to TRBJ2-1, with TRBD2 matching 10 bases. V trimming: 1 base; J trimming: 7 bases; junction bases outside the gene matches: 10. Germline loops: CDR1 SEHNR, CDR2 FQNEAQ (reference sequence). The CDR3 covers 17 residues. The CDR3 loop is CASSLEAGGPHRNEQFF. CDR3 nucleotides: TGTGCCAGCAGCTTAGAAGCGGGAGGGCCTCATAGGAATGAGCAGTTCTTC.

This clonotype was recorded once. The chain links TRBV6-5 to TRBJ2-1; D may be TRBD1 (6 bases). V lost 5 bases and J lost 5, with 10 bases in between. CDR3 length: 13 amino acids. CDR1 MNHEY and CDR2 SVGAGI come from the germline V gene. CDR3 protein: CASSRTENNEQFF. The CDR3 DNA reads TGTGCCAGCAGTCGGACAGAGAACAATGAGCAGTTCTTC.

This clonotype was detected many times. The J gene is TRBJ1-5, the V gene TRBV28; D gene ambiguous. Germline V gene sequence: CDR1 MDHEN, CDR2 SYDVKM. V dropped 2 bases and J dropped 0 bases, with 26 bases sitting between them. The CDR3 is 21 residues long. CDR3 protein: CASSLAIPMQWGVYSNQPQHF. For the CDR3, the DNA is TGTGCCAGCAGTTTAGCGATCCCAATGCAATGGGGAGTCTATAGCAATCAGCCCCAGCATTTT.

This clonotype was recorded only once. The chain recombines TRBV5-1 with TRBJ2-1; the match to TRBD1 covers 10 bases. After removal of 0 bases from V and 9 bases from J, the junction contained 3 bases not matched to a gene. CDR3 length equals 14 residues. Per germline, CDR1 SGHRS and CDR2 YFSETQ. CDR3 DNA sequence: TGCGCCAGCAGCTTGGGACAGGGGGCCGGTGAGCAGTTCTTC. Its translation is CASSLGQGAGEQFF.

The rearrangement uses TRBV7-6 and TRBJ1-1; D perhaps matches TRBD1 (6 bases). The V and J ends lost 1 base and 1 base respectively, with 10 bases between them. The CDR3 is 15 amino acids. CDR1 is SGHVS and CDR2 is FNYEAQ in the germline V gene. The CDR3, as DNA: TGTGCCAGCAGCTTAGAGATGACAGGGAACACTGAAGCTTTCTTT. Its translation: CASSLEMTGNTEAFF. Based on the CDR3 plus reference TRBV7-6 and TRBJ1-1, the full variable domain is GAGVSQSPRYKVTKRGQDVALRCDPISGHVSLYWYRQALGQGPEFLTYFNYEAQQDKSGLPNDRFSAERPEGSISTLTIQRTEQRDSAMYRCASSLEMTGNTEAFFGQGTRLTVV.

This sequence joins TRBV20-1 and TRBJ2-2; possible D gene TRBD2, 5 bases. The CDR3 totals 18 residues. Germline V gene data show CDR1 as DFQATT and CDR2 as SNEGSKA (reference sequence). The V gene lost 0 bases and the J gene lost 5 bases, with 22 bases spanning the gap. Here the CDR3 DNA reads TGCAGTGCTAGAGATAAGACACTCGGACTGTCGGGTACCGGGGAGCTGTTTTTT. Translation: CSARDKTLGLSGTGELFF.